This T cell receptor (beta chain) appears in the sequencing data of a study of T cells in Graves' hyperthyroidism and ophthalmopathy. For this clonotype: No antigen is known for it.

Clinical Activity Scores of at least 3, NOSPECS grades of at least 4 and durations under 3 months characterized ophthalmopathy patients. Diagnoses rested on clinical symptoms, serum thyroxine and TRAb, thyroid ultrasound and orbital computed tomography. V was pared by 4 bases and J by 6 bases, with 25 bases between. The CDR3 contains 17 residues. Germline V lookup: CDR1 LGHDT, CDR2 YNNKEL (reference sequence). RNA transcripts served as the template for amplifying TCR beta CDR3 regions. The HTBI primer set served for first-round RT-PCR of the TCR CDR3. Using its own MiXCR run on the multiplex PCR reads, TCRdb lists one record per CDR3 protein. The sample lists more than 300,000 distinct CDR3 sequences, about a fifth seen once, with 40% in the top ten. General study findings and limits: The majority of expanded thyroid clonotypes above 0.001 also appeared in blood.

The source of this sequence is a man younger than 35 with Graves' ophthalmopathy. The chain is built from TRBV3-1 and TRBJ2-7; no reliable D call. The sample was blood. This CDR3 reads CASSPPLGKTTLSEQYF. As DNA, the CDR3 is TGTGCCAGCAGCCCCCCCCTGGGAAAAACAACCCTTTCCGAGCAGTACTTC.